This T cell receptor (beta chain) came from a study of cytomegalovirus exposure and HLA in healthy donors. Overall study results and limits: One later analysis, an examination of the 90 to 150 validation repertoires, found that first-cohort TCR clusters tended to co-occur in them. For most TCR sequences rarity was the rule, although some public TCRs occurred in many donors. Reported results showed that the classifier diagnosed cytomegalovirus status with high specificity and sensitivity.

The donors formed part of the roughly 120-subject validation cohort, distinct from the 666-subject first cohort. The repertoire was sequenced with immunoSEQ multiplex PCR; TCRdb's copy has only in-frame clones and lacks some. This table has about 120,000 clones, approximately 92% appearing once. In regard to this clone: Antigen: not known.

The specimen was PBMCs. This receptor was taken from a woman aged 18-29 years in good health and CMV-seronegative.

This CDR3 is CASFAQGSDTQYF. The CDR3 coding sequence is TGTGCCAGCTTCGCACAGGGAAGTGATACGCAGTATTTT. The V gene is TRBV6-1, the J gene TRBJ2-3, with TRBD1 as a possible D gene (6 bases). The V end lost 8 bases, the J end lost 6 bases, and 15 bases lay between the germline ends. The CDR3 covers 13 residues. The V gene's germline CDR1 is MNHNS and CDR2 SASEGT.